Listed here are 17 T cell receptor beta chains from one sample, sequenced in a study of shared clonotypes between healthy human individuals. TCRdb's copy holds only in-frame clones and misses some; the assay was immunoSEQ multiplex PCR. The data show about 700,000 clones, with roughly 94% seen just once and 24% held by the top ten. CD8 cells regarded as naive lacked CD45RO, were positively chosen for CCR7, and omitted terminally differentiated effector memory CD45RA+ cells. Sequencing used naive CD8+ T cells sorted from blood. These receptors were obtained from a man aged 25-45 years in good health.

V gene TRBV9 combines with J gene TRBJ2-1; 10 nucleotides line up with TRBD2. Germline V gives CDR1 SGDLS, CDR2 YYNGEE. V trimming: 6 bases; J trimming: 6 bases; junction bases outside the gene matches: 3. The CDR3 extends over 13 amino acids. The CDR3 DNA follows: TGTGCCAGCACTAGCGGGAGAGGCAATGAGCAGTTCTTC. Translated, it gives CASTSGRGNEQFF.

V usage is TRBV29-1 and J usage is TRBJ2-1; TRBD2 matches at 10 bases. Germline loops: CDR1 SQVTM, CDR2 ANQGSEA. The length of the CDR3 is 15 residues. V was clipped by 3 bases and J by 8 bases; unmatched bases: 10. CDR3 DNA: TGCAGCGTTGACGGACTAGCGGCGCGAGGGGATGAGCAGTTCTTC. This translates into CSVDGLAARGDEQFF.

This chain links TRBV2 with TRBJ2-7; possibly TRBD2 for D (5 bases). The CDR3 has 16 amino acids. CDR1 is SNHLY, CDR2 FYNNEI, per germline. V lost 5 bases and J 2 bases, leaving 19 bases between the germline ends. Here the CDR3 DNA reads TGTGCCAGCAGTACCGGGCGAGCGGATCGTCCCTACGAGCAGTACTTC. Encoded protein: CASSTGRADRPYEQYF.

The CDR3: CASSLGAGVFTDTQYF. In DNA, the CDR3 is TGTGCCAGCAGCTTAGGAGCGGGAGTCTTCACAGATACGCAGTATTTT. This chain connects TRBV7-2 to TRBJ2-3, with TRBD2 matching 8 bases. The CDR3 spans 16 residues. V lost 1 base to trimming and J lost 2 bases; unmatched junction nucleotides: 5. From germline, CDR1 is SGHTA and CDR2 FQGNSA.

The CDR3 DNA reads TGTGCCAGCAGTTTGGACTACAATGAGCAGTTCTTC. It is translated as CASSLDYNEQFF. The chain carries TRBV27 and TRBJ2-1; D is unclear. CDR1 and CDR2 from the germline V gene are MNHEY and SMNVEV (reference sequence). With 3 bases removed from V and 3 bases from J, the gap between germline ends came to 3 bases. This CDR3 has 12 residues.

The rearrangement joins TRBV5-1 to TRBJ2-1; a weak D match, TRBD1 (5 bases). The germline V and J ends were trimmed by 4 bases and 2 bases, with 7 bases remaining between them. Looked up from germline, CDR1 is SGHRS and CDR2 is YFSETQ. The CDR3 totals 13 residues. CDR3 protein: CASSTTAYNEQFF. The CDR3 coding sequence is TGCGCCAGCAGCACGACAGCCTACAATGAGCAGTTCTTC.

J is TRBJ1-1 and V is TRBV25-1, with D perhaps matching TRBD1 (5 bases). Trimming shortened V by 2 bases and J by 0 bases, and 10 bases separated the two germline ends. CDR3 size: 15 residues. In germline, CDR1 is MGHDK, CDR2 SYGVNS. CDR3 loop: CASSEMGPMNTEAFF. CDR3 in DNA: TGTGCCAGCAGTGAAATGGGACCAATGAACACTGAAGCTTTCTTT.

This clone was seen just once. The V and J genes are TRBV2 and TRBJ2-1, with unresolved D. V was cut by 10 bases and J by 2 bases, with 9 bases left in between. The CDR3 consists of 12 residues. From germline, CDR1 is SNHLY and CDR2 FYNNEI. CDR3 coding DNA: TGTGCCACTATAGGGACCTACAATGAGCAGTTCTTC. It translates to CATIGTYNEQFF.

The J gene is TRBJ2-7, the V gene TRBV7-9; D is uncertain. V lost 4 bases to trimming and J lost 6 bases, with 22 bases between them. In germline, CDR1 is SEHNR, CDR2 FQNEAQ (reference sequence). This CDR3 region has 16 residues. In DNA form, the CDR3 reads TGTGCCAGCAGCTCCTCCAATCTGGAGCGAGGCCCCGAGCAGTACTTC. Its translation is CASSSSNLERGPEQYF.

In its sample, this clone was seen once. CDR3 sequence (DNA): TGTGCCAGCATCCCCACGGACAGGGCTCATGGCTACACCTTC. Translation gives CASIPTDRAHGYTF. The V gene is TRBV28, the J gene TRBJ1-2, with TRBD1 matching over 8 bases. V gave up 7 bases and J gave up 6 bases; unmatched junction bases: 10. This CDR3 spans 14 amino acids. CDR1 and CDR2 from the germline V gene are MDHEN and SYDVKM.

The chain joins TRBV7-9 to TRBJ2-1; D may be TRBD2 (5 bases). The germline CDR1 and CDR2 sequences are SEHNR and FQNEAQ (reference sequence). The CDR3 extends over 16 amino acids. The V end lost 3 bases, the J end lost 7 bases, and 19 bases lay between the germline ends. CDR3 in DNA: TGTGCCAGCAGCTTCTCATTTGGGGAGAGGAGGAATGAGCAGTTCTTC. It codes for CASSFSFGERRNEQFF. Supplemented by reference TRBV7-9 and TRBJ2-1, the full variable domain reads DTGVSQNPRHKITKRGQNVTFRCDPISEHNRLYWYRQTLGQGPEFLTYFQNEAQLEKSRLLSDRFSAERPKGSFSTLEIQRTEQGDSAMYLCASSFSFGERRNEQFFGPGTRLTVL.

V gene TRBV7-9 combines with J gene TRBJ2-7; tentatively, D is TRBD2 (5 bases). The germline V gene encodes CDR1 SEHNR and CDR2 FQNEAQ (reference sequence). This CDR3 is 13 amino acids long. Deletions cut 1 base from V and 3 bases from J, with 7 bases between. CDR3 nucleotides: TGTGCCAGCAGCTTAGAGGGAGTCTACGAGCAGTACTTC. This codes for CASSLEGVYEQYF.

The chain links TRBV4-1 to TRBJ2-7; possibly TRBD1 or TRBD2 for D (5 bases each). Germline-derived CDR1 and CDR2 are MGHRA and YSYEKL. Trimming pared 0 bases from V and 5 bases from J, leaving 17 bases between. The CDR3 sequence is 16 residues long. CDR3 in DNA: TGCGCCAGCAGCCAAGACCTTTTCGGGGCTTCGAACGAGCAGTACTTC. Translated: CASSQDLFGASNEQYF.

The rearrangement joins TRBV2 to TRBJ2-5; a possible D gene is TRBD2 (6 bases). Germline values: CDR1 SNHLY, CDR2 FYNNEI. The CDR3 is 15 residues long. V gave up 1 base and J gave up 0 bases, with 9 bases separating them. CDR3 region: CASSEGLANQETQYF. The CDR3 DNA reads TGTGCCAGCAGTGAAGGGCTAGCGAACCAAGAGACCCAGTACTTC.

This clone appeared many times. The V and J genes are TRBV27 and TRBJ2-5; D gene ambiguous. V lost 1 base to trimming and J lost 4 bases, with 7 bases between them. Germline values: CDR1 MNHEY, CDR2 SMNVEV (reference sequence). The CDR3 runs 13 residues. CDR3 in amino acids: CASSLLGPETQYF. The DNA for the CDR3 is TGTGCCAGCAGTTTATTAGGCCCAGAGACCCAGTACTTC.

This chain connects TRBV2 to TRBJ1-2, with 7 bases that match TRBD1. Germline CDR1 and CDR2: SNHLY and FYNNEI. V gave up 3 bases and J gave up 6 bases; unmatched junction bases: 7. This CDR3 comprises 14 residues. In DNA form, the CDR3 reads TGTGCCAGCAGTGACAACAGGGGACTGGATGGCTACACCTTC. It translates to CASSDNRGLDGYTF.

The J gene is TRBJ1-4, the V gene TRBV19; possibly TRBD1 for D (5 bases). In germline, CDR1 is LNHDA, CDR2 SQIVND (reference sequence). V was cut by 4 bases and J by 0 bases, with 12 bases left in between. The CDR3 has 16 amino acids. The CDR3 coding sequence is TGTGCCAGTAGTACGGGGGAAAAAGCAACTAATGAAAAACTGTTTTTT. Residues: CASSTGEKATNEKLFF.